Listed below are T cell receptor beta chains from one sample, sequenced in a study of cytomegalovirus exposure and HLA in healthy donors. TCRdb's table, derived via immunoSEQ multiplex PCR, lists solely in-frame clones and lacks some. Of approximately 110,000 clones in the sample, 81% were seen once. The sequenced sample consisted of PBMCs. These receptors were taken from a woman aged 30 to 39 in good health and CMV-seronegative. The CDR3 runs from the conserved cysteine through the conserved F or W. The D gene is left open where the match is weak. Size tells how often a clone was seen (once, few, many) or the class of an expanded clone, and some rows leave it out.

clone_size: .
v_call: TRBV9
j_call: TRBJ2-2
d_call: .
cdr3_nt: TGTGCCAGCAGCACCGCAGGGGGACTTAACACCGGGGAGCTGTTTTTT
cdr3_aa: CASSTAGGLNTGELFF

clone_size: .
v_call: TRBV25-1
j_call: TRBJ2-7
d_call: TRBD2
cdr3_nt: TGTGCCAGCCGCCTAGCGGGAGGGAACGAGCAGTACTTC
cdr3_aa: CASRLAGGNEQYF

clone_size: .
v_call: TRBV11-2
j_call: TRBJ2-4
d_call: .
cdr3_nt: TGTGCCAGCAGCTTAACATTGGGGGGGCGAGGAAACATTCAGTACTTC
cdr3_aa: CASSLTLGGRGNIQYF

clone_size: .
v_call: TRBV7-9
j_call: TRBJ2-1
d_call: TRBD2
cdr3_nt: TGTGCCAGCAGCTTAGCGCAAGCGACTAGCGGGAATGAGCAGTTCTTC
cdr3_aa: CASSLAQATSGNEQFF

clone_size: .
v_call: TRBV18
j_call: TRBJ1-2
d_call: TRBD1
cdr3_nt: TGTGCCAGCTCAAAGGTCCAGGGGGAAGATGGCTACACCTTC
cdr3_aa: CASSKVQGEDGYTF

clone_size: .
v_call: TRBV7-3
j_call: TRBJ2-7
d_call: TRBD2
cdr3_nt: TGTGCCAGCAGCTTACCATCACTAGCGGCCCGTTCCTACGAGCAGTACTTC
cdr3_aa: CASSLPSLAARSYEQYF

clone_size: .
v_call: TRBV18
j_call: TRBJ2-7
d_call: TRBD1
cdr3_nt: TGTGCCAGCTCACCGGGACAGACTTACGAGCAGTACTTC
cdr3_aa: CASSPGQTYEQYF

clone_size: .
v_call: TRBV5-1
j_call: TRBJ1-2
d_call: .
cdr3_nt: TGCGCCAGCAGCCCGGGAGGCGCAACCTATGGCTACACCTTC
cdr3_aa: CASSPGGATYGYTF

clone_size: .
v_call: TRBV5-1
j_call: TRBJ2-3
d_call: TRBD2
cdr3_nt: TGCGCCAGCAGCTCGGGACTAGCGGTGACCACAGATACGCAGTATTTT
cdr3_aa: CASSSGLAVTTDTQYF

clone_size: .
v_call: TRBV5-4
j_call: TRBJ2-5
d_call: TRBD2
cdr3_nt: TGTGCCAGCAGCCAGAGATATGGGGGGGAGTACCAAGAGACCCAGTACTTC
cdr3_aa: CASSQRYGGEYQETQYF

clone_size: once
v_call: TRBV29-1
j_call: TRBJ1-2
d_call: .
cdr3_nt: TGCAGCGTTGAAGACAGGGTTACCTATGGCTACACCTTC
cdr3_aa: CSVEDRVTYGYTF

clone_size: .
v_call: TRBV6-1
j_call: TRBJ2-3
d_call: .
cdr3_nt: TGTGCCAGCAGGAAGGGGCTTTGGGATACGCAGTATTTT
cdr3_aa: CASRKGLWDTQYF

clone_size: .
v_call: TRBV7-9
j_call: TRBJ2-5
d_call: .
cdr3_nt: TGTGCCAGCACTAGTCCTTGGCGGGGCGCTCAAGAGACCCAGTACTTC
cdr3_aa: CASTSPWRGAQETQYF

clone_size: .
v_call: TRBV7-9
j_call: TRBJ2-1
d_call: TRBD2
cdr3_nt: TGTGCCAGCAGCTTGAGTCTGGCGGCGGGAGGATCGGATGAGCAGTTCTTC
cdr3_aa: CASSLSLAAGGSDEQFF

clone_size: few
v_call: TRBV2
j_call: TRBJ1-2
d_call: .
cdr3_nt: TGTGCCAGCAGTGAGAGGCACACTTCAGGGGGCTACACCTTC
cdr3_aa: CASSERHTSGGYTF

clone_size: .
v_call: TRBV7-9
j_call: TRBJ2-6
d_call: TRBD1
cdr3_nt: TGTGCCAGCAGCTTAGCGGGACAGGGCGATCAGAGGGCCAACGTCCTGACTTTC
cdr3_aa: CASSLAGQGDQRANVLTF

clone_size: .
v_call: TRBV7-2
j_call: TRBJ2-5
d_call: TRBD2
cdr3_nt: TGTGCCAGCAGCTTAGAGAGGTACCGGCTAGCGGGGCGCCAAGAGACCCAGTACTTC
cdr3_aa: CASSLERYRLAGRQETQYF

clone_size: .
v_call: TRBV6-1
j_call: TRBJ1-2
d_call: .
cdr3_nt: TGTGCCAGCAGTGAAGGGAACAGCATTCTCTATGGCTACACCTTC
cdr3_aa: CASSEGNSILYGYTF

clone_size: .
v_call: TRBV14
j_call: TRBJ1-2
d_call: .
cdr3_nt: TGTGCCAGCAGCCTCCTCCTCCAGGGAAACTATGGCTACACCTTC
cdr3_aa: CASSLLLQGNYGYTF

clone_size: .
v_call: TRBV7-2
j_call: TRBJ2-3
d_call: .
cdr3_nt: TGTGCCAGCAGCTTAGGGTCTAGCCCCCATACGCAGTATTTT
cdr3_aa: CASSLGSSPHTQYF

clone_size: .
v_call: TRBV6-6
j_call: TRBJ2-1
d_call: TRBD2
cdr3_nt: TGTGCCAGCAGGGGGACTAGCGGGGGGCAGAATGAGCAGTTCTTC
cdr3_aa: CASRGTSGGQNEQFF

clone_size: .
v_call: TRBV2
j_call: TRBJ1-2
d_call: .
cdr3_nt: TGTGCCAGCAGTCCGGGACTGAACTATGGCTACACCTTC
cdr3_aa: CASSPGLNYGYTF

clone_size: few
v_call: TRBV5-1
j_call: TRBJ2-4
d_call: TRBD2
cdr3_nt: TGCGCCAGCAGCTTCATAGCGGGGGGGCCTGGAACCAAAAACATTCAGTACTTC
cdr3_aa: CASSFIAGGPGTKNIQYF

clone_size: .
v_call: TRBV7-9
j_call: TRBJ2-1
d_call: TRBD1
cdr3_nt: TGTGCCAGCAGCTTAGTGGGGACAGCAAAAATCGATGAGCAGTTCTTC
cdr3_aa: CASSLVGTAKIDEQFF

clone_size: .
v_call: TRBV7-3
j_call: TRBJ2-3
d_call: .
cdr3_nt: TGTGCCAGCAGCGCAGCCCTGGGCGCAGATACGCAGTATTTT
cdr3_aa: CASSAALGADTQYF